A selection of T cell receptor beta chains follows, all from one sample in a study of CD8+ T cells in alopecia areata. TCRdb's table, derived via immunoSEQ multiplex PCR, lists solely in-frame clones and lacks some. The table has about 14,000 clones, over 50% seen once; the top ten hold roughly 3.5%. Sequencing was done on a sample of CD4+ Tregs sorted from blood. The source is a human donor with alopecia areata. CDR3s include the opening cysteine and the closing phenylalanine or tryptophan.

>13|TRBV6-1|TRBJ1-1
CASSSPANTEAFF
>16|TRBV9|TRBJ2-1
CASSLGTSPSYNEQFF
>12|TRBV28|TRBJ2-7
CASRAQGGKQYF
>13|TRBV7-6|TRBJ1-4
CASSPLLGEKLFF
>15|TRBV7-3|TRBJ2-7
CASSYAPGLFYEQYF
>12|TRBV12-5|TRBJ2-2
CASGTGPGELFF
>15|TRBV5-1|TRBJ2-7
CASRGRIGMSYEQYF
>14|TRBV28|TRBJ1-3
CASSPLGQGNTIYF
>14|TRBV6-1|TRBJ1-5
CASRPGQGWEPQHF
>16|TRBV9|TRBJ2-5
CASSVALLGPQETQYF
>13|TRBV30|TRBJ1-3
CACLQGSGNTIYF
>14|TRBV7-8|TRBJ2-5
CASSFNPIQETQYF
>15|TRBV7-2|TRBJ1-1
CASSLLRRGWTEAFF
>13|TRBV4-1|TRBJ1-1
CASSQEDRSEAFF
>15|TRBV7-2|TRBJ2-3
CASKPTSGVGDTQYF
>13|TRBV29-1|TRBJ1-1
CSVETGVGTEAFF
>15|TRBV27|TRBJ2-3
CASSLAWGETDTQYF
>14|TRBV6-1|TRBJ1-2
CASSDLGQATGYTF
>12|TRBV6-5|TRBJ1-3
CASSHSGNTIYF
>19|TRBV28|TRBJ2-5
CASRRHPILQIATQETQYF
>15|TRBV6-1|TRBJ2-5
CASSELRQYQETQYF
>16|TRBV7-9|TRBJ2-7
CASSLALTGVVYEQYF
>16|TRBV5-4|TRBJ2-2
CASSLVARVGTGELFF
>15|TRBV15|TRBJ2-1
CATSRGLLQGNEQFF
>15|TRBV2|TRBJ2-7
CASSVGQDRGYEQYF
>17|TRBV5-1|TRBJ2-3
CASSLARQGLGTDTQYF
>15|TRBV6-6|TRBJ1-3
CASNTVVTGGNTIYF
>17|TRBV5-4|TRBJ2-7
CASSLGGLAGFGREQYF
>15|TRBV5-1|TRBJ2-1
CASSPARSSYNEQFF